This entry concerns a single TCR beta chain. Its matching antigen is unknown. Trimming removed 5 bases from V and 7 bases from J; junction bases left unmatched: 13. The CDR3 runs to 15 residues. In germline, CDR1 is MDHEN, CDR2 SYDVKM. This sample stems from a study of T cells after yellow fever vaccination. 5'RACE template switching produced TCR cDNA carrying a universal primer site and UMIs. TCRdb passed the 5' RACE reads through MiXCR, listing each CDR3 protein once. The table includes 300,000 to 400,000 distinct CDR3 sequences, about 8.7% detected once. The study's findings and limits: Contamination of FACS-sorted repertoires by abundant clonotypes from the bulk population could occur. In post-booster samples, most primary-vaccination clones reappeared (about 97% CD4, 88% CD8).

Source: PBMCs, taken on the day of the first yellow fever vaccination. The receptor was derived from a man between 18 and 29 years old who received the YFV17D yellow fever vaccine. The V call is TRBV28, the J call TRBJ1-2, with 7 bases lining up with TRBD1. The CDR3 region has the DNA TGTGCCAGCAGTAACCCCCGGGACAGCCTCCCTGGCTACACCTTC. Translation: CASSNPRDSLPGYTF.